The T cell receptor beta chain under discussion was sequenced for a study of cytomegalovirus exposure and HLA in healthy donors. General study findings and limits: As immune exposure information, only CMV serostatus was available. While the bulk of TCR sequences proved rare, some public TCRs turned up in many donors. A later analysis linked some 18,000 TCR beta sequences to HLA alleles at 0.05 false discovery rate.

The count of this clone is one. Its cognate antigen is unknown. The CDR3 contains 13 residues. The V and J ends lost 10 bases and 7 bases, in that order; junction bases with no gene match: 11. CDR1 is LNHDA and CDR2 is SQIVND in the germline V gene (reference sequence). The PCR contained 60 Vbeta and 13 Jbeta primers. Clones were read by immunoSEQ multiplex PCR, and TCRdb kept only the in-frame ones, dropping some. The sample records some 150,000 clones, about 82% being singletons. The specimen was PBMCs. The V call is TRBV19, the J call TRBJ2-7; 9 bases align to TRBD1. This TCR came from a female donor in good health and CMV-seropositive. CDR3 DNA sequence: TGTGCCACCACTGGCACAGGGGGCTTAGAGCAGTACTTC. Encoded protein: CATTGTGGLEQYF.